This TCR beta chain was identified during a study of blood T cell repertoires in COVID-19. Study summary: Samples taken during acute and convalescent COVID-19 were collected in the United States, Italy and Spain. The analysed material was cDNA or gDNA that came from T cells, B-cell-depleted T cells, or PBMCs.

Germline V lookup: CDR1 MGHRA, CDR2 YSYEKL. Trimming took off 1 base at V and 5 bases at J, with 15 bases between the two ends. The CDR3 is 15 amino acids. Patients at the Seattle site were enrolled during active infection and followed longitudinally. Original processing notes: Amplified reference gene primers provided the basis for estimating nucleated cell counts. Produced via immunoSEQ multiplex PCR; TCRdb's table is partial and in-frame only. V and J calls and clone size are as listed in that table; D and trimming were resolved from the DNA. This sample has around 300,000 clones, with roughly nine tenths found just once.

Material: peripheral blood. The V and J genes are TRBV4-1 and TRBJ2-7; tentatively, D is TRBD2 (6 bases). The TCR was taken from a young woman with COVID-19, enrolled during active disease. The CDR3, as DNA: TGCGCCAGCAGCCAAGGACCGCGGGGCGAGGACGAGCAGTACTTC. This translates into CASSQGPRGEDEQYF.